Listed here are 7 T cell receptor beta chains from one sample, sequenced in a study of T cell changes during pregnancy in multiple sclerosis. Only in-frame clones appear in the TCRdb table, and some are missing; sequencing was by immunoSEQ multiplex PCR. The sample has about 63,000 clones; about 94% are singletons. Specimen: CD8+ T cells from peripheral blood mononuclear cells, collected in the second trimester of pregnancy. The receptors were sampled from a female donor with multiple sclerosis, enrolled in a pregnancy study.

The chain joins TRBV30 to TRBJ2-7; a possible D gene is TRBD2 (5 bases). Trimming stripped 3 bases from V and 2 bases from J, with 14 bases between. This CDR3 is built from 14 residues. Germline values: CDR1 GTSNPN, CDR2 SVGIG (reference sequence). The CDR3 loop is CAWSPRTAAYEQYF. DNA of the CDR3: TGTGCCTGGAGCCCCCGGACTGCCGCCTACGAGCAGTACTTC.

The chain is built from TRBV27 and TRBJ1-1, with D possibly being TRBD1 (5 bases). The CDR3 length is 13 residues. Per the germline V gene, CDR1 is MNHEY and CDR2 is SMNVEV (reference sequence). Trimming left V 5 bases short and J 4 bases short, with 11 bases between. The CDR3 region is CASSPGSFTEAFF. The CDR3 DNA is TGTGCCAGCAGTCCAGGGTCCTTCACTGAAGCTTTCTTT.

The V and J genes are TRBV6-1 and TRBJ2-3; D perhaps matches TRBD1 (5 bases). The CDR3 contains 17 residues. CDR1 is MNHNS, CDR2 SASEGT, per germline. V lost 4 bases to trimming and J lost 2 bases, with 19 bases between them. The CDR3 protein is CASSGGLVGPDTDTQYF. Here the CDR3 DNA reads TGTGCCAGCAGTGGGGGCCTTGTCGGGCCCGACACAGATACGCAGTATTTT.

This clone was counted once. CDR3 loop: CASREVAGGYEQYF. Here the CDR3 DNA reads TGTGCCAGTAGGGAGGTAGCGGGAGGATACGAGCAGTACTTC. The V and J genes are TRBV19 and TRBJ2-7; 10 bases are shared with TRBD2. The germline gives CDR1 LNHDA, CDR2 SQIVND (reference sequence). J was trimmed by 4 bases and V by 6 bases; bases with no gene match: 6. There are 14 residues in the CDR3.

This rearrangement joins TRBV6-1 to TRBJ1-2, with 7 bases aligning to TRBD1. From germline, CDR1 is MNHNS and CDR2 SASEGT. The trim removed 8 bases at V and 3 bases at J, leaving 6 bases unmatched. The CDR3 totals 13 residues. CDR3 sequence (DNA): TGTGCCAGCCGCCGGGACAGTCACTATGGCTACACCTTC. Amino acids: CASRRDSHYGYTF.

This clone was seen once. This rearrangement joins TRBV21-1 to TRBJ1-3. TRBV21-1 is a listed pseudogene. The CDR3 has 15 amino acids. CDR3 in amino acids: CASSKVTGSGNTIYF. In nucleotides, the CDR3 is TGTGCCAGCAGCAAAGTAACTGGCTCTGGAAACACCATATATTTT.

V and J are TRBV29-1 and TRBJ2-2; 8 nucleotides line up with TRBD1. CDR1 and CDR2 (germline): SQVTM, ANQGSEA. This CDR3 comprises 14 residues. V was clipped by 3 bases and J by 0 bases; unmatched bases: 0. DNA of the CDR3: TGCAGCGTTGAGGGACAGGCGAACACCGGGGAGCTGTTTTTT. Its translation is CSVEGQANTGELFF.